This TCR beta chain was recovered during a study of blood T cells in healthy people across ages. Germline assignment: CDR1 LGHNA and CDR2 YNFKEQ. V lost 0 bases to trimming and J lost 2 bases, with 10 bases between them. The CDR3 spans 15 residues. Alongside a J-beta primer mix, a sample-barcoded 5' primer served in a second PCR lasting 7 to 11 cycles. A template-switch adaptor with 12 random nucleotides tagged each cDNA molecule. TCRdb reanalysed the 5' RACE reads using MiXCR and keeps one entry per CDR3 protein. The sample records around 1,000,000 distinct CDR3 sequences, 25% being singletons. Notes on this clonotype: What it binds is unknown.

Whole-study results and caveats: Older age went with lower TCR beta diversity per million T cells, in a roughly linear way.

The same data also went into a second study, on T cells of mothers and their children. That source reports: For related and unrelated pairs alike, thymic selection shapes TCR recombination output similarly.

This TCR derives from a girl aged 2 to 10 in good health. This rearrangement joins TRBV4-2 to TRBJ2-5; D is unclear. Specimen: blood. DNA of the CDR3: TGTGCCAGCAGCCAAGAAGGCCAGCTACAAGAGACCCAGTACTTC. It specifies CASSQEGQLQETQYF.